A selection of T cell receptor beta chains follows, all from one sample in a study of blood T cell repertoires in COVID-19. Here immunoSEQ multiplex PCR was the method, and the copy in TCRdb shows in-frame clones only, minus some. The data hold 200,000 to 300,000 clones, with around 84% observed a single time. Sequences were obtained from peripheral blood. These receptors were obtained from a woman aged 55-69 years with COVID-19, enrolled during active disease. CDR3s include the opening cysteine and the closing phenylalanine or tryptophan. D genes are given only for firm matches. Expanded clones get a size class; other rows say once, few or many, or leave the size out.

TRBV7-2	once	NA	TRBJ1-4	CASSSQGARSGKLFF	TGTGCCAGCAGCTCGCAGGGTGCCCGATCGGGAAAACTGTTTTTT
TRBV4-1	NA	TRBD2	TRBJ2-7	CASSQERGLAGSEQYF	TGCGCCAGCAGCCAAGAGCGGGGACTAGCGGGATCCGAGCAGTACTTC
TRBV2	NA	NA	TRBJ1-3	CASVRGGSYSGNTIYF	TGTGCCAGCGTGAGAGGTGGCAGCTACTCTGGAAACACCATATATTTT
TRBV12-3/TRBV12-4	NA	TRBD2	TRBJ2-1	CAGSGLAGGEQFF	TGTGCCGGCAGCGGACTAGCGGGAGGTGAGCAGTTCTTC
TRBV15	NA	NA	TRBJ2-3	CATSAPRGYGTDTQYF	TGTGCCACCAGCGCTCCTAGAGGGTACGGCACAGATACGCAGTATTTT
TRBV24-1	NA	NA	TRBJ2-5	CATSDPGVGTETQYF	TGTGCCACCAGTGACCCGGGGGTAGGGACAGAGACCCAGTACTTC
TRBV30	NA	NA	TRBJ1-6	CAWGSDSPLHF	TGTGCCTGGGGGAGCGATTCACCCCTCCACTTT
TRBV19	NA	TRBD2	TRBJ2-1	CASSIPSGIRDEQFF	TGTGCCAGTAGTATCCCTAGCGGGATAAGAGATGAGCAGTTCTTC
TRBV19	NA	TRBD2	TRBJ2-1	CASSPPGLAGNEQFF	TGTGCCAGTAGTCCCCCGGGACTAGCGGGCAATGAGCAGTTCTTC
TRBV20-1	NA	TRBD2	TRBJ2-3	CSASGWREGTDTQYF	TGCAGTGCTAGTGGATGGCGGGAGGGCACAGATACGCAGTATTTT
TRBV30	NA	NA	TRBJ2-1	CAWMASSYNEQFF	TGTGCCTGGATGGCAAGCTCCTACAATGAGCAGTTCTTC
TRBV5-6	NA	TRBD1	TRBJ2-5	CASRRDRAGTQYF	TGTGCCAGCAGACGTGACAGGGCAGGTACCCAGTACTTC
TRBV20-1	NA	TRBD1	TRBJ2-2	CSASKSGTANTGELFF	TGCAGTGCAAGTAAATCCGGGACAGCGAACACCGGGGAGCTGTTTTTT
TRBV11-1	NA	NA	TRBJ2-6	CASHKSGANVLTF	TGTGCCAGCCACAAGTCTGGGGCCAACGTCCTGACTTTC
TRBV29-1	NA	TRBD2	TRBJ2-3	CSYASGRAGDTQYF	TGCAGCTACGCGTCCGGGAGGGCCGGAGATACGCAGTATTTT
TRBV4-3	NA	TRBD2	TRBJ2-7	CASSQDVTGGLYEQYF	TGCGCCAGCAGCCAAGATGTTACGGGAGGTCTCTACGAGCAGTACTTC
TRBV27	NA	TRBD1	TRBJ2-1	CASRPQGATLYNEQFF	TGTGCCAGCAGGCCCCAGGGGGCCACCCTTTACAATGAGCAGTTCTTC
TRBV27	NA	NA	TRBJ2-5	CASSSDRAYRETQYF	TGTGCCAGCAGCAGCGACAGAGCCTACAGGGAGACCCAGTACTTC
TRBV5-1	NA	TRBD1	TRBJ2-5	CASSRRTGMGETQYF	TGCGCCAGCAGCCGCCGGACAGGGATGGGGGAGACCCAGTACTTC
TRBV6-6	once	TRBD2	TRBJ2-7	CASGERAGDPYEQYF	TGTGCCAGCGGCGAGAGGGCGGGAGACCCCTACGAGCAGTACTTC
TRBV19	few	TRBD2	TRBJ2-5	CATNMGGKETQYF	TGTGCCACCAACATGGGGGGGAAGGAGACCCAGTACTTC
TRBV30	NA	NA	TRBJ1-1	CAWEGGTGFDAFF	TGTGCCTGGGAGGGTGGGACTGGATTCGATGCTTTCTTT
TRBV10-3	NA	TRBD1	TRBJ2-2	CATTRGNTNFGTGELFF	TGTGCCACCACCAGGGGGAACACGAATTTCGGGACCGGGGAGCTGTTTTTT
TRBV14	NA	NA	TRBJ2-1	CASSQDGLATPSSYNEQFF	TGTGCCAGCAGCCAAGATGGGCTAGCGACGCCGAGCTCCTACAATGAGCAGTTCTTC
TRBV6-1	NA	TRBD1	TRBJ1-1	CASNRGLQAFF	TGTGCCAGCAATAGGGGGCTCCAAGCTTTCTTT
TRBV30	NA	TRBD1	TRBJ1-5	CAWSVRSGTGRDQPQHF	TGTGCCTGGAGTGTGCGATCCGGGACAGGCAGGGATCAGCCCCAGCATTTT
TRBV24-1	NA	TRBD2	TRBJ2-3	CATSDGALAESTDTQYF	TGTGCCACCAGTGATGGGGCCCTAGCGGAGAGCACAGATACGCAGTATTTT
TRBV19	NA	NA	TRBJ1-1	CASSIGQLNTEAFF	TGTGCCAGTAGCATAGGACAGCTGAACACTGAAGCTTTCTTT
TRBV30	NA	TRBD1	TRBJ1-3	CAWARTGDGNTIYF	TGTGCCTGGGCCCGGACAGGGGATGGAAACACCATATATTTT
TRBV30	NA	TRBD1	TRBJ1-1	CAWSLGQLNTEAFF	TGTGCCTGGAGTTTGGGACAGTTGAACACTGAAGCTTTCTTT
TRBV30	NA	NA	TRBJ1-6	CAWSVMEQINSPLHF	TGTGCCTGGAGTGTAATGGAACAGATTAATTCACCCCTCCACTTT
TRBV27	NA	NA	TRBJ2-3	CASSLSPRGDTQYF	TGTGCCAGCAGTTTATCCCCCCGAGGAGATACGCAGTATTTT
TRBV7-9	NA	NA	TRBJ1-1	CASSSETRQTEAFF	TGTGCCAGCAGCTCAGAAACCCGACAGACTGAAGCTTTCTTT
TRBV18	NA	NA	TRBJ1-3	CASSPPTGGLVNTIYF	TGTGCCAGCTCACCACCCACGGGGGGACTGGTTAACACCATATATTTT
TRBV28	NA	NA	TRBJ1-4	CASRQRGLSNEKLFF	TGTGCCAGCAGGCAACGGGGACTGAGTAATGAAAAACTGTTTTTT
TRBV28	once	NA	TRBJ1-3	CASSLPRGSTSGNTIYF	TGTGCCAGCAGTCTACCCCGGGGTTCAACCTCTGGAAACACCATATATTTT
TRBV4-2	NA	NA	TRBJ2-3	CASSQNRLGVEKDTQYF	TGTGCCAGCAGCCAAAATCGGCTAGGGGTGGAAAAAGATACGCAGTATTTT
TRBV19	NA	TRBD2	TRBJ2-3	CASSSGTSGKTDTQYF	TGTGCCAGTAGTTCCGGGACTAGCGGGAAAACAGATACGCAGTATTTT
TRBV18	NA	TRBD1	TRBJ2-7	CASSPGQSFDEQYF	TGTGCCAGCTCACCGGGACAGTCTTTCGACGAGCAGTACTTC
TRBV18	NA	TRBD2	TRBJ2-1	CASSPRTSGRAYNEQFF	TGTGCCAGCTCACCCCGGACTAGCGGGAGGGCCTACAATGAGCAGTTCTTC